Listed below are T cell receptor beta chains from one sample, sequenced in a study of blood T cell repertoires in COVID-19. Here immunoSEQ multiplex PCR was the method, and the copy in TCRdb shows in-frame clones only, minus some. The table shows about 76,000 clones, with 90% occurring only once. Sequenced sample: peripheral blood. These TCRs come from a human donor in a cohort sampled during active COVID-19. Each CDR3 is given with its conserved first and last residue. The order of the fields is clone size, V gene, D gene, J gene, CDR3 length, CDR3 DNA, CDR3 protein. The D gene is left open where the match is weak. Clone size is shown for a subset of rows, as once, few, many or a class of expanded clone.

>few|TRBV7-9|TRBD2|TRBJ2-7|14
TGTGCCAGCAGCTTAACTAGCGGCCCCTACGAGCAGTACTTC
CASSLTSGPYEQYF
>-|TRBV19|-|TRBJ2-6|16
TGTGCCAGTAAGCGGTGGGCGAGCTCTGGGGCCAACGTCCTGACTTTC
CASKRWASSGANVLTF
>-|TRBV18|-|TRBJ2-1|12
TGTGCCAGCTCACGTAGGGGGAATGAGCAGTTCTTC
CASSRRGNEQFF
>-|TRBV29-1|TRBD2|TRBJ2-7|15
TGCAGCGCGGCGGGGGGCGGGGGCCGGGCCTACGAGCAGTACTTC
CSAAGGGGRAYEQYF
>-|TRBV11-2|TRBD1|TRBJ2-2|15
TGTGCCAGCAGCTCCGGGACAGGGAATTCCGGGGAGCTGTTTTTT
CASSSGTGNSGELFF
>-|TRBV6-5|-|TRBJ1-2|14
TGTGCCAGCAATCACAGGAACCCTCTGTATGGCTACACCTTC
CASNHRNPLYGYTF
>-|TRBV6-2/TRBV6-3|-|TRBJ1-5|14
TGTGCCAGCAGTTCAGGGTCGGGCAATCAGCCCCAGCATTTT
CASSSGSGNQPQHF
>-|TRBV7-2|TRBD2|TRBJ2-5|17
TGTGCCAGCAGCCGTGGTAGGGGCGGGAGGTTGGAAGAGACCCAGTACTTC
CASSRGRGGRLEETQYF
>-|TRBV6-2/TRBV6-3|TRBD1|TRBJ2-7|14
TGTGCCAGCAGCCACGGGGACAGCCCCAGGGAGCAGTACTTC
CASSHGDSPREQYF
>-|TRBV5-4|TRBD2|TRBJ2-7|14
TGTGCCAGCAGTCCAATGACTAGCCCCTACGAGCAGTACTTC
CASSPMTSPYEQYF
>-|TRBV12-3/TRBV12-4|-|TRBJ2-2|11
TGTGCCAGCACCCCCTCCCGGGAGCTGTTTTTT
CASTPSRELFF
>-|TRBV24-1|TRBD2|TRBJ2-3|17
TGTGCCACCAGTGAACCGGGACTAGCGGGAGACGCAGATACGCAGTATTTT
CATSEPGLAGDADTQYF
>-|TRBV28|TRBD2|TRBJ2-7|15
TGTGCCAGCAGTCCCGGGGGGGGGAGCTCCTACGAGCAGTACTTC
CASSPGGGSSYEQYF
>-|TRBV7-9|-|TRBJ1-6|16
TGTGCCAGCAGCTTAGCAGGGGCGTCACGAAATTCACCCCTCCACTTT
CASSLAGASRNSPLHF
>-|TRBV11-2|-|TRBJ2-7|19
TGTGCCAGCAGCTCAATAAATAGACAGCGGCGGGGCAGCTCCTACGAGCAGTACTTC
CASSSINRQRRGSSYEQYF
>-|TRBV7-3|TRBD2|TRBJ2-3|14
TGTGCCAGCAGCCCAGGACTAGCAACAGATACGCAGTATTTT
CASSPGLATDTQYF
>once|TRBV4-3|TRBD1|TRBJ1-2|14
TGCGCCAGCAGCCAAGAGGCAGGGGGAGGCGGCTACACCTTC
CASSQEAGGGGYTF
>-|TRBV30|-|TRBJ1-6|15
TGTGCCTGGAGTGAGGCGGCGTCAGGGCCCTCACCCCTCCACTTT
CAWSEAASGPSPLHF
>-|TRBV6-6|-|TRBJ1-1|12
TGTGCCACCACTGCCCTGAACACTGAAGCTTTCTTT
CATTALNTEAFF
>-|TRBV30|TRBD1|TRBJ2-2|14
TGTGCCTGGGCCCTAACAGGGGCGGCCGGGGAGCTGTTTTTT
CAWALTGAAGELFF
>-|TRBV10-3|TRBD2|TRBJ2-1|16
TGTGCCATCAGGGGGCTAGCGGGAGACAGAGGCAATGAGCAGTTCTTC
CAIRGLAGDRGNEQFF
>hyperexpanded|TRBV28|-|TRBJ1-5|14
TGTGCCAGCAGTTTTGCAGATAGCAATCAGCCCCAGCATTTT
CASSFADSNQPQHF
>few|TRBV9|TRBD2|TRBJ2-5|15
TGTGCCAGCAGCGTAGGGGTAGCGGGAGGAGAGACCCAGTACTTC
CASSVGVAGGETQYF
>-|TRBV11-1|TRBD2|TRBJ2-7|14
TGTGCCAGCAGTAATAGCGGGAGTTCCTACGAGCAGTACTTC
CASSNSGSSYEQYF